The entry below gives a single TCR beta chain sequence along with its context. No antigen is known for it. The CDR3 has 15 amino acids. V dropped 2 bases and J dropped 2; count of bases not matched to a gene: 2. The germline gives CDR1 MNHNY, CDR2 SVGAGI (reference sequence). Donors consisted of healthy bone marrow donors. This sample is drawn from a study of cytomegalovirus exposure and HLA in healthy donors. Findings and limits, study-wide: Among the CMV-associated chains, three were confirmed in vitro as specific for CMV antigens. Cytomegalovirus-associated status was assigned to about 180 TCR beta chains.

Primers: 60 Vbeta forward and 13 Jbeta reverse. Only in-frame clones appear in the TCRdb table, and some are missing; sequencing was by immunoSEQ multiplex PCR. Here the sample spans roughly 130,000 clones, roughly 83% being singletons. The sequenced sample was PBMCs. The chain carries TRBV6-6 and TRBJ1-3; 8 nucleotides agree with TRBD1. The source is a girl aged 2 to 9 in good health and CMV-seronegative. As DNA, the CDR3 is TGTGCCAGCAGTTACGGACAGGGAACTGGAAACACCATATATTTT. This translates into CASSYGQGTGNTIYF.